Described below is a single T cell receptor beta chain sequence and its context. Its matching antigen is unknown. Germline V gene lookup returns CDR1 SGHKS and CDR2 YYEKEE (reference sequence). V shed 2 bases and J 1 base; nucleotides not matched to a gene: 2. This CDR3 has 14 residues. The sample originates from a study of CD8 T cell repertoires and HIV-1 epitope variants. Study-wide background: Separate wells received one of Twenty-five Gag or Nef variant peptides. IL-2, IL-7 and IL-15 were added on days 3 and 7 of approximately 10-day cultures. 1M T cells were kept uncultured as a baseline.

Clones were sequenced by immunoSEQ multiplex PCR, and TCRdb holds only the in-frame ones, with some missing. Among about 5,900 clones listed, around 66% were seen once. Study-wide results and caveats: Under 10 TCR beta clonotypes were antigen-specific, six apparently recognizing autologous or escape variants.

This clonotype was sampled from a male donor with HIV. Sequenced input: cultured CD8+ T cells derived from PBMCs. The rearrangement joins TRBV5-5 to TRBJ2-7, with 8 bases fitting TRBD1. CDR3 loop: CASSFGQGSYEQYF. Here the CDR3 DNA reads TGTGCCAGCAGCTTCGGACAGGGTTCCTACGAGCAGTACTTC.